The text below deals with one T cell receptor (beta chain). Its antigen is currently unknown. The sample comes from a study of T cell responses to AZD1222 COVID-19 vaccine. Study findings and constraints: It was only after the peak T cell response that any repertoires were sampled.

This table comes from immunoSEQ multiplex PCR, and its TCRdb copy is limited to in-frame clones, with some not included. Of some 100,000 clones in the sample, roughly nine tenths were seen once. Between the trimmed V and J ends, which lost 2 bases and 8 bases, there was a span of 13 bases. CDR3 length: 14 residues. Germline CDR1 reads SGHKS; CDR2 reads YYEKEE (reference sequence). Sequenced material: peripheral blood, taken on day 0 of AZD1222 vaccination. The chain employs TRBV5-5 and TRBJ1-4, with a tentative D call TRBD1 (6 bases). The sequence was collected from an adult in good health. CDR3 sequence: CASSFNREGEKLFF. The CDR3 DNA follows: TGTGCCAGCAGCTTCAACAGGGAGGGGGAAAAACTGTTTTTT. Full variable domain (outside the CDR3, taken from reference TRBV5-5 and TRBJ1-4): DAGVTQSPTHLIKTRGQQVTLRCSPISGHKSVSWYQQVLGQGPQFIFQYYEKEERGRGNFPDRFSARQFPNYSSELNVNALLLGDSALYLCASSFNREGEKLFFGSGTQLSVL.